A single sample is the source of the 28 T cell receptor beta chains below, sequenced in a study of blood T cell repertoires in COVID-19. Generated by immunoSEQ multiplex PCR, the TCRdb table keeps only in-frame clones and is missing some. The sample holds some 150,000 clones; around 81% are singletons and the top ten take 1.6%. The sequenced material came from peripheral blood. Receptors were obtained from a human donor in a cohort sampled during active COVID-19.

The table lists this clone with a count of one. The genes are TRBV24-1 and TRBJ2-3; TRBD2 aligns across 7 bases. The CDR3 length is 16 residues. V lost 4 bases, J lost 6 bases, and 12 bases stayed unmatched. CDR1 is KGHDR, CDR2 SFDVKD, per germline. The CDR3 loop reads CATSDRGTIYVDTQYF. The CDR3 coding sequence is TGTGCCACCAGTGACCGCGGGACTATCTATGTTGATACGCAGTATTTT.

The chain couples TRBV7-3 to TRBJ2-2, with D unresolved. The CDR3 contains 14 residues. V was trimmed by 5 bases and J by 1 base, leaving 8 bases between them. Germline CDR1 SGHTA, CDR2 FQGTGA. CDR3 residues: CASSKNRNTGELFF. CDR3 sequence (DNA): TGTGCCAGCAGCAAAAACAGGAACACCGGGGAGCTGTTTTTT. Complete variable domain (other parts from reference TRBV7-3 and TRBJ2-2): GAGVSQTPSNKVTEKGKYVELRCDPISGHTALYWYRQSLGQGPEFLIYFQGTGAADDSGLPNDRFFAVRPEGSVSTLKIQRTERGDSAVYLCASSKNRNTGELFFGEGSRLTVL.

V and J are TRBV14 and TRBJ2-1; 10 nucleotides line up with TRBD2. J was trimmed by 0 bases and V by 0 bases; bases with no gene match: 8. This CDR3 has 19 amino acids. From germline, CDR1 is SGHDN and CDR2 FVKESK. The CDR3 sequence is CASSQDPGLADYSYNEQFF. Here the CDR3 DNA reads TGTGCCAGCAGCCAAGATCCAGGACTAGCGGACTACTCCTACAATGAGCAGTTCTTC.

This chain joins TRBV5-1 and TRBJ1-3; tentatively, D is TRBD1 (6 bases). Trimming removed 4 bases at V and 1 base at J, with 9 bases between. The CDR3 extends over 14 amino acids. Germline CDR1 and CDR2: SGHRS and YFSETQ. The CDR3 loop reads CASSAQGSGNTIYF. CDR3 DNA: TGCGCCAGCAGCGCTCAGGGGTCTGGAAACACCATATATTTT.

V usage is TRBV18 and J usage is TRBJ2-1; 10 positions match TRBD1. CDR3 size: 16 residues. The V gene end was trimmed by 5 bases and the J gene end by 7 bases; junction bases not matched to a gene: 11. CDR1 KGHSH and CDR2 LQKENI come from the germline V gene. The CDR3 protein is CASSGLRTGGPNEQFF. The CDR3 DNA sequence: TGTGCCAGCTCAGGGCTTCGGACAGGGGGTCCAAATGAGCAGTTCTTC.

V gene TRBV7-2 combines with J gene TRBJ1-6, with 7 bases matching TRBD1. The CDR3 runs to 13 residues. The junction had 6 bases not matched to a gene; V was cut back by 6 bases and J by 10 bases. Germline V gene data show CDR1 as SGHTA and CDR2 as FQGNSA. The DNA for the CDR3 is TGTGCCAGCAGTAGGGGACAGACCTCACCCCTCCACTTT. Amino acids: CASSRGQTSPLHF.

This clone was found once. The chain is built from TRBV5-1 and TRBJ2-1; 8 nucleotides match TRBD1. Trimming cost V 0 bases and J 1 base; bases outside gene matches: 0. The CDR3 runs 15 residues. Per the germline V gene, CDR1 is SGHRS and CDR2 is YFSETQ. The CDR3 region is CASSLGQGSYNEQFF. The CDR3 DNA reads as TGCGCCAGCAGCTTGGGACAGGGGTCCTACAATGAGCAGTTCTTC.

This sequence joins TRBV2 and TRBJ2-1; 7 bases match TRBD2. Germline V gene lookup returns CDR1 SNHLY and CDR2 FYNNEI. V shed 10 bases, J shed 2 bases, and the junction held 11 bases outside the gene matches. The CDR3 loop spans 15 amino acids. Here the CDR3 DNA reads TGTGCCACCTCGGCCAGCGGGATAACCTACAATGAGCAGTTCTTC. This sequence encodes CATSASGITYNEQFF.

The chain recombines TRBV6-2 or TRBV6-3 with TRBJ2-1; 10 positions agree with TRBD2. The J segment lost 8 bases and the V segment lost 4 bases, leaving 8 bases of the junction unmatched. CDR3 length: 15 residues. In germline, CDR1 is MNHEY, CDR2 SVGEGT. In nucleotides, the CDR3 is TGTGCCAGCAGTTCCATAGCGGGAGGATCGTATGAGCAGTTCTTC. This encodes CASSSIAGGSYEQFF.

The rearrangement uses TRBV27 and TRBJ2-2, with 7 bases that match TRBD1. Germline CDR1 is MNHEY and CDR2 is SMNVEV (reference sequence). The V gene end was trimmed by 0 bases and the J gene end by 3 bases; junction bases not matched to a gene: 4. The CDR3 contains 16 residues. The CDR3 nucleotides are TGTGCCAGCAGTTTATCACAGGGGCAGTACACCGGGGAGCTGTTTTTT. It is translated as CASSLSQGQYTGELFF.

The chain couples TRBV3-1 (or the pseudogene TRBV3-2) to TRBJ2-3; a possible D gene is TRBD2 (7 bases). Germline V CDR1 and CDR2: LGHDT, YNNKEL (reference sequence). The CDR3 contains 13 residues. Trimming stripped 6 bases from V and 6 bases from J, with 13 bases between. Here the CDR3 reads CASSPGGPDTQYF. For the CDR3, the DNA is TGTGCCAGCAGTCCCGGGGGGCCCGATACGCAGTATTTT.

The CDR3 DNA reads as TGTGCCAGCAGCTGGTCGGGGGGCGGCTATGGCTACACCTTC. The encoded protein is CASSWSGGGYGYTF. The rearrangement joins TRBV6-5 to TRBJ1-2; TRBD1 is a possible D gene (6 bases). Per germline, CDR1 MNHEY and CDR2 SVGAGI. There are 14 residues in the CDR3. Deletions cut 6 bases from V and 4 bases from J, with 15 bases between.

The chain links TRBV6-5 to TRBJ1-2; tentative D call: TRBD1 (6 bases). V lost 6 bases and J 4 bases, leaving 15 bases between the germline ends. The CDR3 has 14 amino acids. The germline V gene has CDR1 MNHEY and CDR2 SVGAGI. The CDR3 is CASSPSGETYGYTF. DNA of the CDR3: TGTGCCAGCAGCCCATCAGGGGAAACCTATGGCTACACCTTC.

This clone was seen a handful of times. The chain couples TRBV2 to TRBJ2-7; TRBD2 aligns across 8 bases. Trimming took 7 bases from V and 5 from J; bases not matched to a gene: 10. Germline CDR1 is SNHLY and CDR2 is FYNNEI. The CDR3 extends over 14 amino acids. CDR3 coding DNA: TGTGCCAGCATTTCGTCCGGGACTAGTAACGAGCAGTACTTC. This sequence encodes CASISSGTSNEQYF.

The rearrangement uses TRBV18 and TRBJ2-2, with unresolved D. The germline V gene has CDR1 KGHSH and CDR2 LQKENI. Trimming removed 4 bases at V and 0 bases at J, with 9 bases between. The CDR3 runs to 15 residues. CDR3: CASSRLVSNTGELFF. In DNA, the CDR3 is TGTGCCAGCTCACGACTGGTTTCGAACACCGGGGAGCTGTTTTTT.

The chain carries TRBV19 and TRBJ2-7; 13 bases align to TRBD2. Germline-derived CDR1 and CDR2 are LNHDA and SQIVND (reference sequence). The trim removed 3 bases at V and 10 bases at J, leaving 3 bases unmatched. This CDR3 region has 13 residues. CDR3 loop: CASSMTSGRSQYF. The CDR3 DNA follows: TGTGCCAGTAGTATGACTAGCGGGAGGTCCCAGTACTTC.

This chain connects TRBV28 to TRBJ2-3; no clear D gene. With 10 bases removed from V and 0 bases from J, the gap between germline ends came to 17 bases. This CDR3 is built from 15 residues. CDR1 is MDHEN, CDR2 SYDVKM, per germline. This CDR3 reads CATIPQTESTDTQYF. The CDR3 DNA is TGTGCCACCATTCCTCAGACGGAGAGCACAGATACGCAGTATTTT.

CDR3 protein: CASSVTGGDYNEQFF. CDR3 sequence (DNA): TGTGCCAGCAGCGTAACAGGGGGCGACTACAATGAGCAGTTCTTC. The chain uses TRBV11-2 and TRBJ2-1, with 9 bases fitting TRBD1. The CDR3 has 15 residues. The J segment lost 3 bases and the V segment lost 5 bases, leaving 5 bases of the junction unmatched. The germline V gene encodes CDR1 SGHAT and CDR2 FQNNGV.

The CDR3 reads CASSLGGGGYGYTF. The CDR3, as DNA: TGTGCCAGCAGTTTAGGGGGCGGTGGCTATGGCTACACCTTC. The chain links TRBV27 to TRBJ1-2; D might be TRBD1 (6 bases). Germline assignment: CDR1 MNHEY and CDR2 SMNVEV (reference sequence). The CDR3 sequence is 14 residues long. V gave up 2 bases and J gave up 4 bases, with 11 bases separating them.

The chain carries TRBV12-3 or TRBV12-4 and TRBJ2-3; 8 bases are shared with TRBD2. After removal of 6 bases from V and 4 bases from J, the junction contained 0 bases not matched to a gene. The CDR3 has 12 amino acids. CDR3 in amino acids: CASRGLADTQYF. CDR3 coding DNA: TGTGCCAGCAGGGGACTAGCAGATACGCAGTATTTT.

As for this clone: The junction shows a germline mismatch at one end, possibly a read error. The gene calls are TRBV28 and TRBJ1-5, with TRBD1 matching 7 bases. Germline assignment: CDR1 MDHEN and CDR2 SYDVKM. The length of the CDR3 is 11 residues. CDR3 coding DNA: TGTGCCACTATGACAGGGCACGGTGGGTATTTT. It specifies CATMTGHGGYF.

In DNA form, the CDR3 reads TGCGCCAGCAGCTTGAGGACAGGGGATGGCTACGAGCAGTACTTC. It is translated as CASSLRTGDGYEQYF. The chain carries TRBV5-1 and TRBJ2-7; 9 nucleotides match TRBD1. Germline V lookup: CDR1 SGHRS, CDR2 YFSETQ. The CDR3 consists of 15 residues. V lost 1 base, J lost 3 bases, and 5 bases stayed unmatched.

V is TRBV27 and J is TRBJ1-5, with D perhaps TRBD1 (6 bases). Germline V gene sequence: CDR1 MNHEY, CDR2 SMNVEV (reference sequence). This CDR3 is 14 amino acids long. The V gene lost 2 bases and the J gene lost 7 bases, with 12 bases spanning the gap. CDR3 in DNA: TGTGCCAGCAGTTTAGGGGGGGCTGGGCAGCCCCAGCATTTT. Protein sequence: CASSLGGAGQPQHF.

The chain links TRBV7-9 to TRBJ2-3; 8 nucleotides align to TRBD1. From germline, CDR1 is SEHNR and CDR2 FQNEAQ (reference sequence). The CDR3 contains 14 residues. V lost 7 bases, J lost 2 bases, and 5 bases stayed unmatched. The CDR3 is CASTPGGLTDTQYF. The CDR3 DNA is TGTGCCAGCACCCCAGGGGGCCTCACAGATACGCAGTATTTT.

The chain employs TRBV6-5 and TRBJ1-4, with 8 bases lining up with TRBD1. CDR1 is MNHEY, CDR2 SVGAGI, per germline. J was trimmed by 8 bases and V by 4 bases; bases with no gene match: 12. The CDR3 is made up of 16 amino acids. DNA of the CDR3: TGTGCCAGCAGTTCCCTCCGACAGGGGTCCGGGGAAAAACTGTTTTTT. It encodes CASSSLRQGSGEKLFF.

The V gene is TRBV3-1 (or the pseudogene TRBV3-2), the J gene TRBJ1-4, with 7 nucleotides matching TRBD1. The trim removed 1 base at V and 5 bases at J, leaving 4 bases unmatched. The V gene's germline CDR1 is LGHDT and CDR2 YNNKEL (reference sequence). There are 15 residues in the CDR3. The CDR3 bases are TGTGCCAGCAGCCAAGGACAGGGCGGAAATGAAAAACTGTTTTTT. Translation gives CASSQGQGGNEKLFF.

The CDR3 region has the DNA TGCAGCGCCCGACAGTACACCGGGGAGCTGTTTTTT. This sequence encodes CSARQYTGELFF. The chain uses TRBV29-1 and TRBJ2-2, with D maybe TRBD1 (5 bases). V lost 7 bases to trimming and J lost 3 bases, with 9 bases between them. The length of the CDR3 is 12 residues. From germline, CDR1 is SQVTM and CDR2 ANQGSEA.

V gene TRBV2 combines with J gene TRBJ2-1; possible D gene TRBD1, 6 bases. Trimming removed 6 bases from V and 1 base from J, with 13 bases in between. Per germline, CDR1 SNHLY and CDR2 FYNNEI. The CDR3 has 15 residues. The CDR3 protein is CASRAGDGSYNEQFF. CDR3 DNA: TGTGCCAGCAGGGCAGGGGATGGGTCCTACAATGAGCAGTTCTTC. The full variable domain, its missing parts supplied by reference TRBV2 and TRBJ2-1, is EPEVTQTPSHQVTQMGQEVILRCVPISNHLYFYWYRQILGQKVEFLVSFYNNEISEKSEIFDDQFSVERPDGSNFTLKIRSTKLEDSAMYFCASRAGDGSYNEQFFGPGTRLTVL.